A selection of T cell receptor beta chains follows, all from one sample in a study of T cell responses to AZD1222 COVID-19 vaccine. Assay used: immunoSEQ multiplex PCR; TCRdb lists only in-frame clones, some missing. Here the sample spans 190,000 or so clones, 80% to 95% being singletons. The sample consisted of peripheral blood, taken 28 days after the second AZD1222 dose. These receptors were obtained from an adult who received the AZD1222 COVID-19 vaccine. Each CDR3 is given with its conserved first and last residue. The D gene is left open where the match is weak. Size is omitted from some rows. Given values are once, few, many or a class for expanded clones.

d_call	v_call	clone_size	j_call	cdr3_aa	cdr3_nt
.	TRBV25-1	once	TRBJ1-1	CASSVRGEAFF	TGTGCCAGCAGTGTTAGGGGTGAAGCTTTCTTT
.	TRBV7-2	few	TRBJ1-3	CASSLPRPPGYTIYF	TGTGCCAGCAGCTTACCACGTCCCCCAGGATACACCATATATTTT
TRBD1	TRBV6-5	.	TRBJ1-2	CASSRQGLGYTF	TGTGCCAGCAGTAGACAGGGTTTAGGCTACACCTTC
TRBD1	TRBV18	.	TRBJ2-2	CASSTGQGGTGELFF	TGTGCCAGCTCAACGGGACAGGGTGGAACCGGGGAGCTGTTTTTT
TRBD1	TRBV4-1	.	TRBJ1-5	CASSQKGDRSNQPQHF	TGCGCCAGCAGCCAGAAGGGGGACAGGAGCAATCAGCCCCAGCATTTT
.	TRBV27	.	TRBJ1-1	CASKGSENTEAFF	TGTGCCAGCAAGGGATCGGAAAACACTGAAGCTTTCTTT
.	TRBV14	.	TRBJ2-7	CASSQGTVITYEQYF	TGTGCCAGCAGCCAAGGGACAGTAATTACCTACGAGCAGTACTTC
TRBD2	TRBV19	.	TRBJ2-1	CASSFRTSPNNEQFF	TGTGCCAGTAGTTTTCGGACTAGCCCGAACAATGAGCAGTTCTTC
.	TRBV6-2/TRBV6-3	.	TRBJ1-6	CASSRDGGGSSYNSPLHF	TGTGCCAGCAGTCGGGACGGCGGAGGATCCTCCTATAATTCACCCCTCCACTTT
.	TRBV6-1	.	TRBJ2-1	CASSAIPTTSASYNEQFF	TGTGCCAGCAGTGCCATACCGACCACGAGCGCTTCCTACAATGAGCAGTTCTTC
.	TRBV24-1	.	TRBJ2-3	CATSDFAATDTQYF	TGTGCCACCAGTGATTTCGCCGCCACAGATACGCAGTATTTT
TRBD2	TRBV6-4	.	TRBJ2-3	CASSEGGREGQGTDTQYF	TGTGCCAGCAGTGAAGGAGGTCGGGAGGGCCAGGGCACAGATACGCAGTATTTT
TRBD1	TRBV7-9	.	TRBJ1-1	CASSFRDRVNTEAFF	TGTGCCAGCAGCTTTCGCGACAGGGTGAACACTGAAGCTTTCTTT
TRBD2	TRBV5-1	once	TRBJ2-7	CASSVGLAGGVYEQYF	TGCGCCAGCAGCGTCGGACTAGCGGGAGGAGTCTACGAGCAGTACTTC
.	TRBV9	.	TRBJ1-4	CASSPRGDPNEKLFF	TGTGCCAGCAGCCCAAGGGGGGACCCTAATGAAAAACTGTTTTTT
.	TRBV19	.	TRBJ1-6	CASSEGRINSPLHF	TGTGCCAGTAGTGAGGGACGGATCAATTCACCCCTCCACTTT
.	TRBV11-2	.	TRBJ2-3	CASSPARPDTQYF	TGTGCCAGCAGCCCTGCGAGGCCAGATACGCAGTATTTT
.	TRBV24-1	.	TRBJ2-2	CATSGVSGLANTGELFF	TGTGCCACCAGTGGAGTTTCGGGACTTGCTAACACCGGGGAGCTGTTTTTT